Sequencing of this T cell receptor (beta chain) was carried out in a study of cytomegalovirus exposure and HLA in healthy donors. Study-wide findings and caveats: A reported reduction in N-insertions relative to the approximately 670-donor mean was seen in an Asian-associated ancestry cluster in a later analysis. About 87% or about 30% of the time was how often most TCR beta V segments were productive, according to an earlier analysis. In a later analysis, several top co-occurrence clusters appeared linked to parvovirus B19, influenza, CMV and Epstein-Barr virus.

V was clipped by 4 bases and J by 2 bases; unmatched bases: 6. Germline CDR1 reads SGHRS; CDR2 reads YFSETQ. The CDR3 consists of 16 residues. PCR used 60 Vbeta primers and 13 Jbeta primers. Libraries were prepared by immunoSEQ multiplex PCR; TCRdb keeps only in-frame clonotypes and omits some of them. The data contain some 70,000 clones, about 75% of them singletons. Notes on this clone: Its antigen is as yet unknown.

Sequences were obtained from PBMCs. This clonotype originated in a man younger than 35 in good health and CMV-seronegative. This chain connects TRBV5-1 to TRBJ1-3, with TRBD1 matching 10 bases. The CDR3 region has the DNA TGCGCCAGCAGCGCAGGGACAGGGGTAACTGGAAACACCATATATTTT. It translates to CASSAGTGVTGNTIYF.